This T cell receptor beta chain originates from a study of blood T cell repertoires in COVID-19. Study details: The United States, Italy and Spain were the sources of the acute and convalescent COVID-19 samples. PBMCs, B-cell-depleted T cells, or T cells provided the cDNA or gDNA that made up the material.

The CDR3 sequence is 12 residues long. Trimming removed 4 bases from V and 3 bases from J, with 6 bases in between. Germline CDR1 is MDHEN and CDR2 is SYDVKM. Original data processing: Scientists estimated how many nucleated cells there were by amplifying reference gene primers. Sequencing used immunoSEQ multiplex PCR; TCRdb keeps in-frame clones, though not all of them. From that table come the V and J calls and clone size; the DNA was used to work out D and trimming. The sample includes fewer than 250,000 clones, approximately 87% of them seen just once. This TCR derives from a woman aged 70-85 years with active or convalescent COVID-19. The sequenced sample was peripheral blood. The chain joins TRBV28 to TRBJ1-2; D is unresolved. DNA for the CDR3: TGTGCCAGCAGTTCAGCGCACTATGGCTACACCTTC. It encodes CASSSAHYGYTF.